This entry is about one TCR beta chain. What it binds is not known. These data belong to a study of T cell responses to AZD1222 COVID-19 vaccine. Study-wide background: Second-dose recipients at about 4 or about 12 weeks were treated as one pooled group.

Study-level findings and limits: Sampled repertoires all dated from after the peak T cell response. The donors showed a predominance of white British ancestry and of females, with possible underestimation of clonal diversity.

CDR1 SGDLS and CDR2 YYNGEE come from the germline V gene. The V gene end was trimmed by 0 bases and the J gene end by 7 bases; junction bases not matched to a gene: 9. The CDR3 spans 16 residues. The table came from immunoSEQ multiplex PCR; TCRdb's copy has only in-frame clones and leaves some out. Among approximately 150,000 clones listed, 91% were seen once. This clonotype originated in an adult in good health. This rearrangement joins TRBV9 to TRBJ1-2; TRBD1 agrees at 10 bases. The sample consisted of peripheral blood, taken on day 0 of AZD1222 vaccination. The CDR3 loop is CASSVDPRDRGFGYTF. CDR3 in DNA: TGTGCCAGCAGCGTAGACCCGAGGGACAGGGGTTTTGGCTACACCTTC.